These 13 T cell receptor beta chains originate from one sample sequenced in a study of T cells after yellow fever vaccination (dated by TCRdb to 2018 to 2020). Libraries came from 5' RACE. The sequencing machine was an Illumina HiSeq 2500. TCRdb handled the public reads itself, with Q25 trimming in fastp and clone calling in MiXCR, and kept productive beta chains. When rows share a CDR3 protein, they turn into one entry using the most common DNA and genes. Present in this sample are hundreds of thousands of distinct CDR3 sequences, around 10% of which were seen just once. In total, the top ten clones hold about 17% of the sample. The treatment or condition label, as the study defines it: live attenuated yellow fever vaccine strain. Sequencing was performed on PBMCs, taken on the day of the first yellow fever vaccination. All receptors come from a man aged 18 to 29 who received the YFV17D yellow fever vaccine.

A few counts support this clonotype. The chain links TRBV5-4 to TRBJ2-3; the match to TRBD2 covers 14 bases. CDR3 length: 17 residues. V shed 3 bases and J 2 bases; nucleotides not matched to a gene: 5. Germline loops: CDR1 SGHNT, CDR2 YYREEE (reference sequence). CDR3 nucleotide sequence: TGTGCCAGCAGCTATAGACTAGCGGGGGGGCCCACAGATACGCAGTATTTT. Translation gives CASSYRLAGGPTDTQYF.

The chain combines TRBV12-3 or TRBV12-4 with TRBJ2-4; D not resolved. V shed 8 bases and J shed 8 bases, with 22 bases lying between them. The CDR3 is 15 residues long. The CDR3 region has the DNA TGTGCCAGCGCCCTCACGGGCCCAAACAACCACATTCAGTACTTC. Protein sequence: CASALTGPNNHIQYF.

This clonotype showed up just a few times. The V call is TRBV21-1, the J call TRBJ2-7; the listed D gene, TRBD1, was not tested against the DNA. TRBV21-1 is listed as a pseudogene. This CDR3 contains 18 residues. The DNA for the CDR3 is TGTGCCAGCAGCAAAGAAGCCGGACCCTGCAATTGGGAATACGAGCAGTACTTC. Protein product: CASSKEAGPCNWEYEQYF.

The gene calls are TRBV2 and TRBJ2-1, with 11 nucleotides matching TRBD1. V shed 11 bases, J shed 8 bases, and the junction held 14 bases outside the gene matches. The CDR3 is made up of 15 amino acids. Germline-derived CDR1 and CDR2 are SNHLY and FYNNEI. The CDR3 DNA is TGTGCCTGTCGAGAGGGGACAGGGGGTCGCTATGAGCAGTTCTTC. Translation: CACREGTGGRYEQFF. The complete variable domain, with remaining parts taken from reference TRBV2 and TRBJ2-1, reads EPEVTQTPSHQVTQMGQEVILRCVPISNHLYFYWYRQILGQKVEFLVSFYNNEISEKSEIFDDQFSVERPDGSNFTLKIRSTKLEDSAMYFCACREGTGGRYEQFFGPGTRLTVL.

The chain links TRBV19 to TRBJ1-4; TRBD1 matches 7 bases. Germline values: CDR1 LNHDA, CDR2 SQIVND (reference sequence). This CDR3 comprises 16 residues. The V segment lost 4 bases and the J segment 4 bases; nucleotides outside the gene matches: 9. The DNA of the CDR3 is TGTGCCAGTAGTACGGGACAGCTTCTAAATAATGAAAAACTGTTTTTT. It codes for CASSTGQLLNNEKLFF.

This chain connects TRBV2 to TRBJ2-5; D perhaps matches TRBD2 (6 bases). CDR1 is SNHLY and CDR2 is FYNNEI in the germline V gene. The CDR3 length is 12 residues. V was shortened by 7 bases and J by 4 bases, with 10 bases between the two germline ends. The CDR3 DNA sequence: TGTGCCAGCACGATCGGGAGAGAGACCCAGTACTTC. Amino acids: CASTIGRETQYF.

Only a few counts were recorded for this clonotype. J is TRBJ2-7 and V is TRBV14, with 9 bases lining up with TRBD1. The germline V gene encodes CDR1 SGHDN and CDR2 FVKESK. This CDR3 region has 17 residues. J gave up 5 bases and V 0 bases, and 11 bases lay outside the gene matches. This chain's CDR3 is CASSQDRGTGIMDEQYV. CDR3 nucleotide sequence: TGTGCCAGCAGCCAAGATCGAGGGACAGGGATTATGGACGAGCAGTACGTC.

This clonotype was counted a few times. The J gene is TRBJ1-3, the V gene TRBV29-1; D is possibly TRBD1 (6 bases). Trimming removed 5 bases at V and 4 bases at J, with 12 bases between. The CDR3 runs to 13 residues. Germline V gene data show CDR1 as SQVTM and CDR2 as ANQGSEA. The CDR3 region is CSVRGSAGNTIYF. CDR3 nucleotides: TGCAGCGTTAGGGGGTCGGCCGGAAACACCATATATTTT. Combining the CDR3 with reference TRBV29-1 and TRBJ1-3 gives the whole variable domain SAVISQKPSRDICQRGTSLTIQCQVDSQVTMMFWYRQQPGQSLTLIATANQGSEATYESGFVIDKFPISRPNLTFSTLTVSNMSPEDSSIYLCSVRGSAGNTIYFGEGSWLTVV.

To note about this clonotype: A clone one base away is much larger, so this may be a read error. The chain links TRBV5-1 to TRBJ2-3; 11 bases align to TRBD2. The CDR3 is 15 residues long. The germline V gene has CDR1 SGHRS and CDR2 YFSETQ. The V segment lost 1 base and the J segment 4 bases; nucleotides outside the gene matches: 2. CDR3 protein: CASSLPSGGSDTQYF. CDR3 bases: TGCGCCAGCAGCTTGCCTAGCGGGGGGTCAGATACGCAGTATTTT. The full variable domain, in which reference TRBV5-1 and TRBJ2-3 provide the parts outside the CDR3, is KAGVTQTPRYLIKTRGQQVTLSCSPISGHRSVSWYQQTPGQGLQFLFEYFSETQRNKGNFPGRFSGRQFSNSRSEMNVSTLELGDSALYLCASSLPSGGSDTQYFGPGTRLTVL.

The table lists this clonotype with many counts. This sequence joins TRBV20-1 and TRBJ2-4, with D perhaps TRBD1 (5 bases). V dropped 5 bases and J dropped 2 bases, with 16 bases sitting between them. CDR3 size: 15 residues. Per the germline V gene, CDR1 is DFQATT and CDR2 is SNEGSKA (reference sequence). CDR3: CSAREGAASKNIQYF. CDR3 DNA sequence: TGCAGTGCTCGCGAAGGGGCCGCATCCAAAAACATTCAGTACTTC.

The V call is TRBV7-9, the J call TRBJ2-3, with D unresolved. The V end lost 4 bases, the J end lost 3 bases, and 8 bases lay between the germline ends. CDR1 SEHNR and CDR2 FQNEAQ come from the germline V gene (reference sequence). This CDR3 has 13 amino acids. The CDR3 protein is CASSSPTTDTQYF. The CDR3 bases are TGTGCCAGCAGCTCCCCAACAACAGATACGCAGTATTTT.

The DNA of the CDR3 is TGCGCCAGCAGCCCTGGGAACAGGGCCTACAATGAGCAGTTCTTC. Encoded protein: CASSPGNRAYNEQFF. The chain couples TRBV5-1 to TRBJ2-1; D possibly corresponds to TRBD1 (6 bases). CDR1 is SGHRS and CDR2 is YFSETQ in the germline V gene. Trimming left V 4 bases short and J 2 bases short, with 13 bases between. The CDR3 contains 15 residues.

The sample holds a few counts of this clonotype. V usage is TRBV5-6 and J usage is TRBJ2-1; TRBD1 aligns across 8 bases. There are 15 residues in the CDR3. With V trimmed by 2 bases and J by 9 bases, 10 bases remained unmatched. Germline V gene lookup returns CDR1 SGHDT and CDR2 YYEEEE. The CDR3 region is CASSFRQGFFGEQFF. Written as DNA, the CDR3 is TGTGCCAGCAGCTTCCGACAGGGGTTTTTCGGTGAGCAGTTCTTC.